The T cell receptor beta chain under discussion was sequenced for a study of radiation and T cells in renal cell carcinoma. Time point defined: blood 4 weeks post-SBRT, at nephrectomy. Treatment in this sample: 15 Gy SBRT to primary tumor, nephrectomy 4 weeks later. Nephrectomy followed 15 Gy stereotactic body radiation by 4 weeks. Study-level results: Pretreatment tumor biopsies were lacking, so baseline clonotypes are unknown. In blood, top tumor clones expanded by 2 weeks, shrinking by 4.

CDR1 and CDR2 from the germline V gene are LNHDA and SQIVND (reference sequence). V was clipped by 5 bases and J by 3 bases; unmatched bases: 11. CDR3 length equals 16 residues. Profiling relied on immunoSEQ multiplex PCR, and the TCRdb table lists in-frame clones only, not all of them. Here the sample spans around 170,000 clones, around 89% being singletons. A note on this clone: What it recognizes is unknown.

The sample was blood, taken from a patient whose treatment included radiotherapy and nephrectomy. The receptor was isolated from a woman aged 50 to 60 with renal cell carcinoma. The chain uses TRBV19 and TRBJ2-7; 9 positions match TRBD1. The CDR3 region is CASSSNTGGLDYEQYF. The CDR3 bases are TGTGCCAGTAGTTCAAATACAGGGGGCCTGGACTACGAGCAGTACTTC.